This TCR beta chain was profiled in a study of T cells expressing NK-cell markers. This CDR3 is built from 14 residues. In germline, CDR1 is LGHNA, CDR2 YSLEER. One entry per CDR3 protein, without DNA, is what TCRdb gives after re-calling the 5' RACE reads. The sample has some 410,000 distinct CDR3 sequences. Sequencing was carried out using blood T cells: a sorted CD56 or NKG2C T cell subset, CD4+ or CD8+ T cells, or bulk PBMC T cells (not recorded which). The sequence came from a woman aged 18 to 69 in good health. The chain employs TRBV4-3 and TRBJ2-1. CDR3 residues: CASSQELVNNEQFF.